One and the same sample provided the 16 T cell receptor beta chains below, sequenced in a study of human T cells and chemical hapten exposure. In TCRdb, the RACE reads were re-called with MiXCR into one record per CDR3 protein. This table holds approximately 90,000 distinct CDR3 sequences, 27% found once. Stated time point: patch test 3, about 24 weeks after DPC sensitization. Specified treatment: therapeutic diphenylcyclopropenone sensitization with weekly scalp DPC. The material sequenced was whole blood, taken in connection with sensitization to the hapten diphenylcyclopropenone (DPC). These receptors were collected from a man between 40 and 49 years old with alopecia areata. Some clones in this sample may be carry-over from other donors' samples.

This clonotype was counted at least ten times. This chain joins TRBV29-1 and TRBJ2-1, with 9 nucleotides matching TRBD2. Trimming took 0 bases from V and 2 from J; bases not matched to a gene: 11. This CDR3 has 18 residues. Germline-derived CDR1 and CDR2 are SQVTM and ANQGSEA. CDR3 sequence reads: CSVEDDVSGRSPYNEQFF. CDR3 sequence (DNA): TGCAGCGTTGAAGATGACGTTAGCGGGAGATCCCCCTACAATGAGCAGTTCTTC.

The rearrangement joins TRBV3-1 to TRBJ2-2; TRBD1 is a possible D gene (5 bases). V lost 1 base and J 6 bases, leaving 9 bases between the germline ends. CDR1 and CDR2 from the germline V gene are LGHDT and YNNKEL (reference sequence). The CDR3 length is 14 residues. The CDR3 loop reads CASSQARAPGELFF. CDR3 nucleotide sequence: TGTGCCAGCAGCCAAGCCAGGGCCCCCGGGGAGCTGTTTTTT.

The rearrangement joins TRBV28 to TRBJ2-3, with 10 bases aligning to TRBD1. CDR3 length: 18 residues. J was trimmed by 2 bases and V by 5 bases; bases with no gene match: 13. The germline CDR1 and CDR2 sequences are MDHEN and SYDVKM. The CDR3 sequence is CASSTKTGGDRNTDTQYF. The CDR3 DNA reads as TGTGCCAGCAGTACCAAGACAGGGGGCGATCGGAACACAGATACGCAGTATTTT.

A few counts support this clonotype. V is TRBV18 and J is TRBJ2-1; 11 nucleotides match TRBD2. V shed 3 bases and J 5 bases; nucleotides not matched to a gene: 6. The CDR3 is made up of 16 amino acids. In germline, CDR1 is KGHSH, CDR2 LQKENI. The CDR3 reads CASSPPGLAAHNEQFF. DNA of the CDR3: TGTGCCAGCTCACCCCCGGGACTAGCGGCCCACAATGAGCAGTTCTTC.

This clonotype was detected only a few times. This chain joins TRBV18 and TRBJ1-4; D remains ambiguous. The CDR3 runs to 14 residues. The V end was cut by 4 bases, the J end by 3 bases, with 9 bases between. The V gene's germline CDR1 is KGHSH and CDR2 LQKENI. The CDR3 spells CASSQLESNEKLFF. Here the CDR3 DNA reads TGTGCCAGCTCACAACTTGAGTCTAATGAAAAACTGTTTTTT.

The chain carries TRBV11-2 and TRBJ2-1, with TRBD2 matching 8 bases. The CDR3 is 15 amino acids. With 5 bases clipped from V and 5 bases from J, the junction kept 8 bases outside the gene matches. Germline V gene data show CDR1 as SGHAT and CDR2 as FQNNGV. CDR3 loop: CASSQGTRSHNEQFF. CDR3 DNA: TGTGCCAGCAGCCAAGGGACTAGGTCCCACAATGAGCAGTTCTTC. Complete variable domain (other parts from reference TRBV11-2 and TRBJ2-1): EAGVAQSPRYKIIEKRQSVAFWCNPISGHATLYWYQQILGQGPKLLIQFQNNGVVDDSQLPKDRFSAERLKGVDSTLKIQPAKLEDSAVYLCASSQGTRSHNEQFFGPGTRLTVL.

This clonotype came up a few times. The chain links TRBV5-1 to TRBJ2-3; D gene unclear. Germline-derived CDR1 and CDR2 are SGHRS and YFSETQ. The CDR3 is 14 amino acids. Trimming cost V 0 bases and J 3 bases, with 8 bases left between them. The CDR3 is CASSLEGRTDTQYF. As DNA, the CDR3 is TGCGCCAGCAGCTTGGAGGGAAGAACAGATACGCAGTATTTT.

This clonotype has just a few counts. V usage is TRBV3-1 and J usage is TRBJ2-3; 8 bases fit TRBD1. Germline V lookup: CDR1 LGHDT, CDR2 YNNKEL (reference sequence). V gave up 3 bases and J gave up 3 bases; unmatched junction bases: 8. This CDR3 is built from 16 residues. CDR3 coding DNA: TGTGCCAGCAGCCAGAGGGGGACAGGTGTAACAGATACGCAGTATTTT. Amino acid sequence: CASSQRGTGVTDTQYF.

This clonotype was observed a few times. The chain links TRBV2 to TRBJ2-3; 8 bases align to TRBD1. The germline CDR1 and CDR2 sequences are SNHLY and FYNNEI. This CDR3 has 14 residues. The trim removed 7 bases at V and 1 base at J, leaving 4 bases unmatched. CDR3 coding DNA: TGTGCCAGCAAATCCAGGGGGCGCACAGATACGCAGTATTTT. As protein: CASKSRGRTDTQYF.

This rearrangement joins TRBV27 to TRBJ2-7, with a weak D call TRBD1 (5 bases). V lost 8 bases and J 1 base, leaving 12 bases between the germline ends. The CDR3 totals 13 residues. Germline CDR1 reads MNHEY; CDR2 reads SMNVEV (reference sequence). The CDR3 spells CASSRAPSYEQYF. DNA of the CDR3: TGTGCCAGCTCCAGGGCTCCATCCTACGAGCAGTACTTC.

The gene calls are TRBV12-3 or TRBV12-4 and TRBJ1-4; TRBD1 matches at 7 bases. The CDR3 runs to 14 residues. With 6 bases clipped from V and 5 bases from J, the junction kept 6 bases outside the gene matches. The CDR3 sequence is CASSPGRGNEKLFF. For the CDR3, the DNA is TGTGCCAGCAGCCCGGGCAGGGGGAATGAAAAACTGTTTTTT.

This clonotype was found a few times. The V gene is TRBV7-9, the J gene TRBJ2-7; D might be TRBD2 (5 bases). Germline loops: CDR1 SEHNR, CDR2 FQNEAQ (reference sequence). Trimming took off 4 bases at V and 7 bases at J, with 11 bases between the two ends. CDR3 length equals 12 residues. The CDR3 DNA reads TGTGCCAGCAGCTCGACGCCGGGGGAGCAGTACTTC. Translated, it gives CASSSTPGEQYF.

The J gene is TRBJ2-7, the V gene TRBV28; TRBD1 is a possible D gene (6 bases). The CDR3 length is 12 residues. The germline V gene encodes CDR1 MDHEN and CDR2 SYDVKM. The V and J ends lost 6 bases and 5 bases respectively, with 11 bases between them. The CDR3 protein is CASSQTGNEQYF. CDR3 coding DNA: TGTGCCAGCAGCCAAACAGGGAACGAGCAGTACTTC. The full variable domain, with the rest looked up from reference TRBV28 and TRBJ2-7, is DVKVTQSSRYLVKRTGEKVFLECVQDMDHENMFWYRQDPGLGLRLIYFSYDVKMKEKGDIPEGYSVSREKKERFSLILESASTNQTSMYLCASSQTGNEQYFGPGTRLTVT.

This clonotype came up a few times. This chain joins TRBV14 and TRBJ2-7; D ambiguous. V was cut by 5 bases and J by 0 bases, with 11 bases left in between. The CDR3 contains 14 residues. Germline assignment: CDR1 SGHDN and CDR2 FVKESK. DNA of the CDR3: TGTGCCAGCAGCGGGCAAAGGAGCTCCTACGAGCAGTACTTC. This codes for CASSGQRSSYEQYF. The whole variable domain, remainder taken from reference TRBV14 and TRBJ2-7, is EAGVTQFPSHSVIEKGQTVTLRCDPISGHDNLYWYRRVMGKEIKFLLHFVKESKQDESGMPNNRFLAERTGGTYSTLKVQPAELEDSGVYFCASSGQRSSYEQYFGPGTRLTVT.

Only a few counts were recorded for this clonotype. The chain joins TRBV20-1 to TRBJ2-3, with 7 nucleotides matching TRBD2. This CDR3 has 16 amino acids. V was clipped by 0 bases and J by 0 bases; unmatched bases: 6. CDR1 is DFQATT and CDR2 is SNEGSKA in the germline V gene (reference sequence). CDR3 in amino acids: CSARDPAGSSTDTQYF. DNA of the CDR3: TGCAGTGCTAGAGATCCAGCGGGATCTAGCACAGATACGCAGTATTTT.

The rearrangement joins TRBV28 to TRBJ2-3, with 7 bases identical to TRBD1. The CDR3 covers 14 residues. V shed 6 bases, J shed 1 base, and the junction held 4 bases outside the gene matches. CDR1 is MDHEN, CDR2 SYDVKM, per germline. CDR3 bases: TGTGCCAGCAGCCCGGACAGGCGCACAGATACGCAGTATTTT. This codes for CASSPDRRTDTQYF.